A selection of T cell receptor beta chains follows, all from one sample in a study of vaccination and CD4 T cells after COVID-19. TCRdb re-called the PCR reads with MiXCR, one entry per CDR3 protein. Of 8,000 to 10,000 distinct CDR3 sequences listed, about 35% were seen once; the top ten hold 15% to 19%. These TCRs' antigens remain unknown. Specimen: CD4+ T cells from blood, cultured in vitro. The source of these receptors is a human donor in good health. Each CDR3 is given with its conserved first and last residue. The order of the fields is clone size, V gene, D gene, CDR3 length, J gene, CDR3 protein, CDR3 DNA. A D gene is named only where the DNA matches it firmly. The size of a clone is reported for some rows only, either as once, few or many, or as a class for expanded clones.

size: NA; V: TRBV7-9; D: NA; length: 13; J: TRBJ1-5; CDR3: CASSSQGGQPQHF; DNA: TGTGCCAGCAGCTCCCAGGGTGGTCAGCCCCAGCATTTT
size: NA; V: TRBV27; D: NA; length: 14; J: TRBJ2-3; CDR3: CASAYLGREDTQYF; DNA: TGTGCCAGCGCTTACCTAGGGCGGGAAGATACGCAGTATTTT
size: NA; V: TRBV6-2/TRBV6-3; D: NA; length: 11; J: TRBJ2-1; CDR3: CASSSRNEQFF; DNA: TGTGCCAGCAGTTCAAGGAATGAGCAGTTCTTC
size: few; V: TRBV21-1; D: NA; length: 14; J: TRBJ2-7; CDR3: CASSKVSGEYEQYF; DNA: TGTGCCAGCAGCAAAGTGAGCGGGGAGTACGAGCAGTACTTC
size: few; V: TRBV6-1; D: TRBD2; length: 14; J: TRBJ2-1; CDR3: CASSAVAGGNEQFF; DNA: TGTGCCAGCAGTGCCGTAGCGGGAGGTAATGAGCAGTTCTTC
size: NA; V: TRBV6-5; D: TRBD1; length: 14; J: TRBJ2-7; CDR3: CASSYGGQSYEQYF; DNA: TGTGCCAGCAGTTACGGGGGACAGTCCTACGAGCAGTACTTC
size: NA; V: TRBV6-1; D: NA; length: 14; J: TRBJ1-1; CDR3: CASSPDPGPTEAFF; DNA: TGTGCCAGCAGTCCCGATCCTGGGCCCACTGAAGCTTTCTTT
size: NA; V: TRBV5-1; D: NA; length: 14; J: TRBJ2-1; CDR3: CASSLDLAPNEQFF; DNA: TGCGCCAGCAGCTTGGATCTAGCACCCAATGAGCAGTTCTTC
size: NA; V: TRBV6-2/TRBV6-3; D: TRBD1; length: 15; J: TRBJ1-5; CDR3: CASSGKRTGTQPQHF; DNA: TGTGCCAGCAGTGGAAAAAGGACAGGGACTCAGCCCCAGCATTTT
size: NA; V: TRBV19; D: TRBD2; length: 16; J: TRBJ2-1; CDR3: CASSFGTSGRNNEQFF; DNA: TGTGCCAGTAGTTTCGGGACTAGCGGGAGGAACAATGAGCAGTTCTTC
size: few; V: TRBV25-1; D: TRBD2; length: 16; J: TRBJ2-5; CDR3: CASSKRTSGRGETQYF; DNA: TGTGCCAGCAGTAAGAGGACTAGCGGGAGAGGTGAGACCCAGTACTTC
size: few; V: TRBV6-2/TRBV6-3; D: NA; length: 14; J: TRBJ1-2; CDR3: CASTRRPRDYGYTF; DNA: TGTGCCAGCACCCGACGCCCCAGGGACTATGGCTACACCTTC
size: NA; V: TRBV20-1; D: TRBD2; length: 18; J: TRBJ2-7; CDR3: CSAPSGAGQGLASDEQYF; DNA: TGCAGTGCTCCGTCGGGGGCAGGCCAGGGACTAGCATCAGACGAGCAGTACTTC
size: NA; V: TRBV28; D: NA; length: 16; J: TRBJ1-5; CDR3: CASSLSLGQRGQPQHF; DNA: TGTGCCAGCAGTTTATCCCTAGGGCAGCGGGGCCAGCCCCAGCATTTT
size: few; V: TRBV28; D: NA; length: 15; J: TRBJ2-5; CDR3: CASSLPGTYQETQYF; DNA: TGTGCCAGCAGTTTACCCGGGACCTATCAAGAGACCCAGTACTTC
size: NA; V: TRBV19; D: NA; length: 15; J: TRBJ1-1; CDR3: CVSSTSVWGVTEAFF; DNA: TGTGTCAGTAGTACCTCCGTGTGGGGAGTCACTGAAGCTTTCTTT
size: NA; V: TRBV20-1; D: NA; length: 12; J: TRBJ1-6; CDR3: CSARGTKSPLHF; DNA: TGCAGTGCTAGAGGGACCAAGTCACCCCTCCACTTT
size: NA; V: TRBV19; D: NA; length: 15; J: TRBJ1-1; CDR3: CASNMFQGPNTEAFF; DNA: TGTGCCAGTAATATGTTCCAGGGTCCGAACACTGAAGCTTTCTTT
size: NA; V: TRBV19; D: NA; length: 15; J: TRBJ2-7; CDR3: CASSMGVRQVAEQYF; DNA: TGTGCCAGTAGTATGGGAGTCCGCCAAGTTGCCGAGCAGTACTTC
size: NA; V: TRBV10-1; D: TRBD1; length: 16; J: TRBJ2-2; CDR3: CASRPGGKTNTGELFF; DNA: TGCGCCAGCCGGCCAGGGGGCAAGACGAACACCGGGGAGCTGTTTTTT
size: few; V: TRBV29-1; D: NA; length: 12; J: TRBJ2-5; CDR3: CSVEGSRETQYF; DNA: TGCAGCGTTGAAGGGAGTAGGGAGACCCAGTACTTC
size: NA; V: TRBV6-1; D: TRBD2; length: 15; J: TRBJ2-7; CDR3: CASSEGLAGLYEQYF; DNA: TGTGCCAGCAGCGAGGGACTAGCGGGTCTCTACGAGCAGTACTTC
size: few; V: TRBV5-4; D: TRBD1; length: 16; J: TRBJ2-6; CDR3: CASSLDRGFGANVLTF; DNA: TGTGCCAGCAGCTTGGACAGGGGCTTTGGGGCCAACGTCCTGACTTTC
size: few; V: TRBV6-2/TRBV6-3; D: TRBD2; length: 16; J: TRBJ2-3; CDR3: CASSYGASGSTDTQYF; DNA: TGTGCCAGCAGTTACGGGGCTAGCGGAAGCACAGATACGCAGTATTTT
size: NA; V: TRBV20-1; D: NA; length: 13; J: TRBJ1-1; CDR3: CSARSPQNTEAFF; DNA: TGCAGTGCTAGGAGCCCCCAGAACACTGAAGCTTTCTTT
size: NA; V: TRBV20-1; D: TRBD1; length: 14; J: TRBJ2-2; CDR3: CSAGTGGITGELFF; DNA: TGCAGTGCCGGGACAGGGGGCATCACCGGGGAGCTGTTTTTT
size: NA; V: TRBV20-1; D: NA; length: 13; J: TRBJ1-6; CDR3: CRGVSRHISPLHF; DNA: TGCAGAGGGGTATCCCGACATATCTCACCCCTCCACTTT
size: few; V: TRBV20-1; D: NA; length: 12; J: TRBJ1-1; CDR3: CSARDGGGEAFF; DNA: TGCAGTGCTAGAGATGGAGGGGGTGAAGCTTTCTTT
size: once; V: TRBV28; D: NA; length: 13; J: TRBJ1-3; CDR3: CASSPAGGNTIYF; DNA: TGTGCCAGCAGTCCCGCAGGGGGAAACACCATATATTTT
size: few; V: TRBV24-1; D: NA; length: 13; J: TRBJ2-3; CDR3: CATSDPITWTQYF; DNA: TGTGCCACCAGTGACCCAATAACGTGGACGCAGTATTTT
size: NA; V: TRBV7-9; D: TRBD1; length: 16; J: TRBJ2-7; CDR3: CASSLRPIGTVYEQYF; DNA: TGTGCCAGCAGCTTAAGGCCGATCGGGACAGTCTACGAGCAGTACTTC
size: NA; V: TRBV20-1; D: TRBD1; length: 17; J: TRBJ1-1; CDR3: CNGRDRGRGLIITEAFF; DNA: TGCAATGGCCGGGACAGGGGGCGCGGATTAATTATCACTGAAGCTTTCTTT
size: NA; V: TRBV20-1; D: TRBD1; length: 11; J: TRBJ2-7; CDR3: CSAGQVGEQYF; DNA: TGCAGTGCCGGACAGGTGGGGGAGCAGTACTTC
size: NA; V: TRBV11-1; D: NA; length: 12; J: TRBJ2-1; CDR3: CASSLTGYEQFF; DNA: TGTGCCAGCAGCTTAACAGGGTATGAGCAGTTCTTC
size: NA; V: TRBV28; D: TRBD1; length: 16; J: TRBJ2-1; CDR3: CASSLSLDRGLPEQFF; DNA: TGTGCCAGCAGCCTATCCCTCGACAGGGGGTTACCTGAGCAGTTCTTC
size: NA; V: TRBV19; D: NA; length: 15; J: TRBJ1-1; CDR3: CASSIGDRGDTEAFF; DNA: TGTGCCAGTAGTATAGGGGACCGGGGGGACACTGAAGCTTTCTTT
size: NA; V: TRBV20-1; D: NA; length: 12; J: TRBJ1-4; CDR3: CSARGLGEKLFF; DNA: TGCAGTGCTAGAGGACTAGGCGAAAAACTGTTTTTT
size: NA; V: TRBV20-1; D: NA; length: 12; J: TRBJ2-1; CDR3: CSVEWNYNEQFF; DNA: TGCAGTGTAGAGTGGAACTACAATGAGCAGTTCTTC
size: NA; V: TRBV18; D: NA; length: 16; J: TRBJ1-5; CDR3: CASSPDPLPASGNQHF; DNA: TGTGCCAGCTCACCGGACCCTCTCCCCGCATCAGGGAACCAGCATTTT
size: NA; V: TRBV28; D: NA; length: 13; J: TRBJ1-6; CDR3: CAISPSYNSPLHF; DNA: TGTGCCATCAGTCCGTCCTATAATTCACCCCTCCACTTT
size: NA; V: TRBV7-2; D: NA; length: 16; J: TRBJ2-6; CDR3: CASSFPGLSGANVLTF; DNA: TGTGCCAGCAGCTTCCCAGGGTTATCTGGGGCCAACGTCCTGACTTTC
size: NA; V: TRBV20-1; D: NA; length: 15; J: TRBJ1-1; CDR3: CSARDLRTGRTEAFF; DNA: TGCAGTGCTAGAGACTTACGTACAGGGAGGACTGAAGCTTTCTTT
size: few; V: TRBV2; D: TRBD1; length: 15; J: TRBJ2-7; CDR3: CASSSRQGNSYEQYF; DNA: TGTGCCAGCAGTTCCCGACAGGGGAATTCCTACGAGCAGTACTTC
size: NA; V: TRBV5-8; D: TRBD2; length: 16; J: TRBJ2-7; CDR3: CASSLVVLADSYEQYF; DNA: TGTGCCAGCAGCTTGGTGGTACTAGCGGACTCCTACGAGCAGTACTTC
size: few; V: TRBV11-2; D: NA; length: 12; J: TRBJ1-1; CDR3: CASSLRGLEAFF; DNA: TGTGCCAGCAGCTTGAGGGGCTTAGAAGCTTTCTTT
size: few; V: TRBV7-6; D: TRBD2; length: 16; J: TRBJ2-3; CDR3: CASSFLFAGGHDTQYF; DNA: TGTGCCAGCAGCTTCCTCTTCGCGGGGGGCCACGATACGCAGTATTTT
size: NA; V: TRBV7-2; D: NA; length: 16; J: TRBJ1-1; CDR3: CASSLLSPGAATEAFF; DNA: TGTGCCAGCAGCTTATTATCGCCGGGGGCAGCTACTGAAGCTTTCTTT
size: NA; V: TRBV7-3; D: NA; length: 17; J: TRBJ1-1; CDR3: CASSLMSLGARNTEAFF; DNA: TGTGCCAGCAGCTTAATGTCCTTAGGGGCGAGAAACACTGAAGCTTTCTTT
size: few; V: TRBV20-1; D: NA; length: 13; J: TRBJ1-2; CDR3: CSATGTNNYGYTF; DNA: TGCAGTGCAACAGGGACCAATAACTATGGCTACACCTTC
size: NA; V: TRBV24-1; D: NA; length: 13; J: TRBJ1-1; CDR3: CATRGLQAAEAFF; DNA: TGTGCCACCCGTGGGCTCCAGGCCGCTGAAGCTTTCTTT
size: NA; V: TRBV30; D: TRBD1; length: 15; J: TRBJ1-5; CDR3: CAAGQGAWVSQPQHF; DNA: TGTGCCGCGGGACAGGGGGCTTGGGTAAGTCAGCCCCAGCATTTT
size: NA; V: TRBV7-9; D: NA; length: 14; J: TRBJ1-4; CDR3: CASSLAPSHEKLFF; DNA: TGTGCCAGCAGCTTAGCACCGTCCCATGAAAAACTGTTTTTT